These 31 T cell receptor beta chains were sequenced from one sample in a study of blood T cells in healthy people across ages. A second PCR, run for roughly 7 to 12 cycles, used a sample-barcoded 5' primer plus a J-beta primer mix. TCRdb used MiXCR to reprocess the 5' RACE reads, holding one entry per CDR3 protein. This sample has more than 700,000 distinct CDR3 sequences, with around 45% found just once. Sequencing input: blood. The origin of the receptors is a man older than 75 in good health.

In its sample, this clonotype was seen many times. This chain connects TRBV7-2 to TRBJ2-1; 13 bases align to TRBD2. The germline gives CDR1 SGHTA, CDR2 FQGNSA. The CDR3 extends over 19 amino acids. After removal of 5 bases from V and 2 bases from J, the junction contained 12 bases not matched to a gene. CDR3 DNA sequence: TGTGCCAGCAGCGCCGGACTAGCGGGAGTAGTTGGGACCTACAATGAGCAGTTCTTC. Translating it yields CASSAGLAGVVGTYNEQFF.

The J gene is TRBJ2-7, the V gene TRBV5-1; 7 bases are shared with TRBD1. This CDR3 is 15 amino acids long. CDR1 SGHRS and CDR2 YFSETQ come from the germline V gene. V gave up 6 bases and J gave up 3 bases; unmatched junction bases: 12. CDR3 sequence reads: CASTLGGQGYYEQYF. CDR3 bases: TGCGCCAGCACTTTAGGGGGCCAAGGATACTACGAGCAGTACTTC.

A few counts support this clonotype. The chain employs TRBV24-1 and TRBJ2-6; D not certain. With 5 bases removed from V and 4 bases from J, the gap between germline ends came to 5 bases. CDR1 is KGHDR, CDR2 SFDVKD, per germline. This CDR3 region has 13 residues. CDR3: CATSVTGANVLTF. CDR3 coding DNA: TGTGCCACCAGTGTGACAGGGGCCAACGTCCTGACTTTC.

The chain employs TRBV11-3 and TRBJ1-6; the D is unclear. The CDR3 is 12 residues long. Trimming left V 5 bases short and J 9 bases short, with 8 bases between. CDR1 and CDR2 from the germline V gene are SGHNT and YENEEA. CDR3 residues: CASSPPASPLHF. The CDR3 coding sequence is TGTGCCAGCAGCCCCCCAGCTTCACCCCTCCACTTT.

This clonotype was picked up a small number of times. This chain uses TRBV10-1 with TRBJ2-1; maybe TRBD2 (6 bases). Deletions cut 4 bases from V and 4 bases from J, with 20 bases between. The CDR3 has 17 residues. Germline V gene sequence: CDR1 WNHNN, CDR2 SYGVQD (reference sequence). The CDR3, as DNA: TGCGCCAGCAGTGGGACGCCTCGGCGGGGTCCGTACAATGAGCAGTTCTTC. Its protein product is CASSGTPRRGPYNEQFF.

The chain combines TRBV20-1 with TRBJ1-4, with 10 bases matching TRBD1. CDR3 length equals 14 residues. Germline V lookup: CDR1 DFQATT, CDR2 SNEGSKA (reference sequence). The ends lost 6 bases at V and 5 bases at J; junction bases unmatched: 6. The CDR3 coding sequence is TGCAGTGCGAGCAAGACAGGGGGCAATGAAAAACTGTTTTTT. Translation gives CSASKTGGNEKLFF.

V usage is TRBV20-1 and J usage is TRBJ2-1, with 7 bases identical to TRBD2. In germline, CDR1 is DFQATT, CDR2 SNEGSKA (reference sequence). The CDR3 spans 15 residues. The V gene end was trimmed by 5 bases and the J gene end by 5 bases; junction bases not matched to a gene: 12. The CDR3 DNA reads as TGCAGTGCTCCCCATGGGGCGGGAGACGACAATGAGCAGTTCTTC. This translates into CSAPHGAGDDNEQFF.

CDR3 nucleotide sequence: TGTGCCAGCAGTGGGGACAGCCTCACAGATACGCAGTATTTT. Its translation: CASSGDSLTDTQYF. The chain carries TRBV6-1 and TRBJ2-3; TRBD1 matches 7 bases. The germline CDR1 and CDR2 sequences are MNHNS and SASEGT. The junction had 3 bases not matched to a gene; V was cut back by 4 bases and J by 2 bases. The CDR3 length is 14 residues.

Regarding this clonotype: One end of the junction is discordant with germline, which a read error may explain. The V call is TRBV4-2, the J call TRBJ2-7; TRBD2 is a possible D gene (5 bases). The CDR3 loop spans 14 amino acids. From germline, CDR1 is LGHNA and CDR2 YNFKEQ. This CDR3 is CASSQGGQTYEQYF. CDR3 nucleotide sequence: TGTGCCAGTAGCCAAGGCGGGCAAACCTACGAGCAGTACTTC.

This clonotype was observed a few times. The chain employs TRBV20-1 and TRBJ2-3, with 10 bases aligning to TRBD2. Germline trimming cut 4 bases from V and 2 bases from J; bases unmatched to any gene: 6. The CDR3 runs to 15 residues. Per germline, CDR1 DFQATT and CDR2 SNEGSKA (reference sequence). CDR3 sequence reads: CSATRLAGPTDTQYF. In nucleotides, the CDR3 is TGCAGTGCTACTCGACTAGCGGGCCCCACAGATACGCAGTATTTT.

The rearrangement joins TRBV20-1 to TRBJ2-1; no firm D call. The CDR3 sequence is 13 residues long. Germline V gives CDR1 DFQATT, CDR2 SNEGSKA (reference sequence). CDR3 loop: CSTFRTLYNEQFF. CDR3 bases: TGCAGCACTTTTCGGACCCTCTACAATGAGCAGTTCTTC.

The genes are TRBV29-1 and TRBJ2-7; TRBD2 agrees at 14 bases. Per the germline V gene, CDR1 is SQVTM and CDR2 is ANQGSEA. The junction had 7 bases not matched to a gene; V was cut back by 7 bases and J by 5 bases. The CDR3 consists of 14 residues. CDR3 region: CSARTSGRTDEQYF. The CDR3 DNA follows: TGCAGCGCCCGGACTAGCGGGAGGACGGACGAGCAGTACTTC.

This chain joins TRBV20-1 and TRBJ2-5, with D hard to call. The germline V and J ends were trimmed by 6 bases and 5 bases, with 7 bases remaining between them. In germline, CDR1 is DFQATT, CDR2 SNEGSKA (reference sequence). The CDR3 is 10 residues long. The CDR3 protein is CSAGMETQYF. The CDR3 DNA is TGCAGTGCAGGGATGGAGACCCAGTACTTC.

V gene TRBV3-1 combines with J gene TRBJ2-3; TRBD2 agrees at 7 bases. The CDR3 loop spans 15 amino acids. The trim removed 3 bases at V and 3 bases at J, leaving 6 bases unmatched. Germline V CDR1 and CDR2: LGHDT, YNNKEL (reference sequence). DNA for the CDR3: TGTGCCAGCAGCCAGACAGCGGGGATAACAGATACGCAGTATTTT. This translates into CASSQTAGITDTQYF.

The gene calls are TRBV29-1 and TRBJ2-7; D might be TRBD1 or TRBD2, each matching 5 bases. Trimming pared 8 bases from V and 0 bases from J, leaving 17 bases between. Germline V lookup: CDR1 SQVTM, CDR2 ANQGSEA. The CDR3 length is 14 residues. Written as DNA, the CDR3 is TGCAGCTTTGCTTGGGGGTTGAGCTCCTACGAGCAGTACTTC. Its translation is CSFAWGLSSYEQYF.

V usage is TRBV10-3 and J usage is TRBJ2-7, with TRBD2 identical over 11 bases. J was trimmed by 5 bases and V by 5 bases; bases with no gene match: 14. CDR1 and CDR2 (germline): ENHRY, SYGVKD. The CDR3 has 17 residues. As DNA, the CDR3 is TGTGCCATCAGTACAGCCGCGGTAGCGGGAGGGCCTAACGAGCAGTACTTC. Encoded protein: CAISTAAVAGGPNEQYF.

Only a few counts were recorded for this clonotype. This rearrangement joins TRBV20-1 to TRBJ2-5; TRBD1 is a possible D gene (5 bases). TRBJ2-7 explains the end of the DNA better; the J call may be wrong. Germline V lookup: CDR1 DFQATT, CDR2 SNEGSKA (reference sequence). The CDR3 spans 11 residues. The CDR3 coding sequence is TGCAGTGCTAGACAGGGAAGCGAGCAGTACTTC. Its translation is CSARQGSEQYF.

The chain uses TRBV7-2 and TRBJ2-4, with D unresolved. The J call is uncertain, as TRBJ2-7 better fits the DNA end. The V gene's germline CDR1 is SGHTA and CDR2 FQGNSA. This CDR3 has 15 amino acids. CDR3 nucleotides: TGTGCCAGCAGCTTAGACTACCAAACTCTTTACGAGCAGTACTTC. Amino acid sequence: CASSLDYQTLYEQYF.

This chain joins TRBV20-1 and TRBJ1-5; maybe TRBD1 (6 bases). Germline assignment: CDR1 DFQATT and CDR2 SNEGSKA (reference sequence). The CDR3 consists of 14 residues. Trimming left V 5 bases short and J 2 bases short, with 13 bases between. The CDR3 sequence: CSADKTGGNQPQHF. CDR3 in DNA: TGCAGTGCTGACAAGACAGGCGGCAATCAGCCCCAGCATTTT.

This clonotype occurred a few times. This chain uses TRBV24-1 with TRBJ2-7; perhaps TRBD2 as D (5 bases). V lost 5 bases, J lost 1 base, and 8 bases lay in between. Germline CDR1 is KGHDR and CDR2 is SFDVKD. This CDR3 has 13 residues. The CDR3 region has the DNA TGTGCCACCAGTGTTCGAGGGTCCTACGAGCAGTACTTC. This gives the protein CATSVRGSYEQYF.

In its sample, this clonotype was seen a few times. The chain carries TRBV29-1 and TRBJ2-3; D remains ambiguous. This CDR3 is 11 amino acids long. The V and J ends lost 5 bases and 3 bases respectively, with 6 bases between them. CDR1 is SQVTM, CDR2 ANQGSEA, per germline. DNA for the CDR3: TGCAGCGTTACGAAGACAGATACGCAGTATTTT. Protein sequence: CSVTKTDTQYF.

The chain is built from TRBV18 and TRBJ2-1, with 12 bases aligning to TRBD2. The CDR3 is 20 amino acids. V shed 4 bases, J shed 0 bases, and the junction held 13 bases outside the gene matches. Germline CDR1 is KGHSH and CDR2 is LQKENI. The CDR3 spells CASSRLETSGGPSSYNEQFF. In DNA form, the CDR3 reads TGTGCCAGCTCACGGCTCGAGACTAGCGGGGGCCCTAGCTCCTACAATGAGCAGTTCTTC.

In DNA, the CDR3 is TGTGCCAGCAGCCCCGGGACTAGCGGGAGGTGGCCCCAAGAGACCCAGTACTTC. It codes for CASSPGTSGRWPQETQYF. The chain combines TRBV12-3 or TRBV12-4 with TRBJ2-5; the match to TRBD2 covers 15 bases. The CDR3 contains 18 residues. The ends lost 6 bases at V and 1 base at J; junction bases unmatched: 9.

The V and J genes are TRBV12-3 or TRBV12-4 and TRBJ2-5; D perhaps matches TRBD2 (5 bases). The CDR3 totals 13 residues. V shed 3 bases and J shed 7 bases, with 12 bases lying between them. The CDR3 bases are TGTGCCAGCAGTTTCCTAGCCGAAGGGACCCAGTACTTC. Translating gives CASSFLAEGTQYF.

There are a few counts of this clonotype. CDR3 nucleotide sequence: TGCGCCAGCAGCTCGATAGCGGGGAAAGCCTACGAGCAGTACTTC. Translated: CASSSIAGKAYEQYF. The J gene is TRBJ2-7, the V gene TRBV5-1; 8 positions agree with TRBD2. The CDR3 covers 15 residues. The germline CDR1 and CDR2 sequences are SGHRS and YFSETQ. The trim removed 3 bases at V and 2 bases at J, leaving 7 bases unmatched.

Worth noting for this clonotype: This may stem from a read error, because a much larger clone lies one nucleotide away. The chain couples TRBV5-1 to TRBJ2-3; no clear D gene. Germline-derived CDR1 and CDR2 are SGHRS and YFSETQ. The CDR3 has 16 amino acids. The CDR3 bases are TGCGTCAGCAGCTTGGTGTCGGCCGTTAGAACAGATACGCAGTATTTT. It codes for CVSSLVSAVRTDTQYF.

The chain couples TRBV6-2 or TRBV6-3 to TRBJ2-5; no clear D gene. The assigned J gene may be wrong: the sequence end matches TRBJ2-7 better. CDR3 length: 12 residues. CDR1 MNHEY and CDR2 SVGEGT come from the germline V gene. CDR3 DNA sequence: TGTGCCAGCAGTTCCCGCCTCTTCGAGCAGTACTTC. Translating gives CASSSRLFEQYF.

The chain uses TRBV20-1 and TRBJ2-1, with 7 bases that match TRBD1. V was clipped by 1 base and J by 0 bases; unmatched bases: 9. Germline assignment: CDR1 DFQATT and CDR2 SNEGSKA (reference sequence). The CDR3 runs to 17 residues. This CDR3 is CSARADRAVASYNEQFF. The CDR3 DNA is TGCAGTGCTAGAGCTGACAGGGCGGTCGCCTCCTACAATGAGCAGTTCTTC.

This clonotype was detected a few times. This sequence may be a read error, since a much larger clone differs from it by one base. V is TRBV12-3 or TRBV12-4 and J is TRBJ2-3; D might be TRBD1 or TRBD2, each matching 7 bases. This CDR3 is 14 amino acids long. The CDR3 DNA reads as TGTGCCAGCAGTTTCAGGGGGGGCGCAGATACGGAGTATTTT. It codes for CASSFRGGADTEYF.

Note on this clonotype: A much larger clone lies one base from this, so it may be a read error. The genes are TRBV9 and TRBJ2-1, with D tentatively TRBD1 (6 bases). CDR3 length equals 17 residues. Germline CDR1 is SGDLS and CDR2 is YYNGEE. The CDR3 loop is CASSVSHRVGLYNGQFF. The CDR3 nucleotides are TGTGCCAGCAGCGTTTCACACAGGGTCGGCCTCTACAATGGGCAGTTCTTC. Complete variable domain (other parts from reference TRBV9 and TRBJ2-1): DSGVTQTPKHLITATGQRVTLRCSPRSGDLSVYWYQQSLDQGLQFLIQYYNGEERAKGNILERFSAQQFPDLHSELNLSSLELGDSALYFCASSVSHRVGLYNGQFFGPGTRLTVL.

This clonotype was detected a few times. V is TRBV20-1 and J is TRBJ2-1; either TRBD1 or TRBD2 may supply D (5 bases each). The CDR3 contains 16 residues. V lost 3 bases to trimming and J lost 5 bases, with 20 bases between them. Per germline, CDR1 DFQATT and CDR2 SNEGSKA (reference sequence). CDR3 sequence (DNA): TGCAGTGCTAGTTGGGCCGGGACCCTACGTGACAATGAGCAGTTCTTC. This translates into CSASWAGTLRDNEQFF.